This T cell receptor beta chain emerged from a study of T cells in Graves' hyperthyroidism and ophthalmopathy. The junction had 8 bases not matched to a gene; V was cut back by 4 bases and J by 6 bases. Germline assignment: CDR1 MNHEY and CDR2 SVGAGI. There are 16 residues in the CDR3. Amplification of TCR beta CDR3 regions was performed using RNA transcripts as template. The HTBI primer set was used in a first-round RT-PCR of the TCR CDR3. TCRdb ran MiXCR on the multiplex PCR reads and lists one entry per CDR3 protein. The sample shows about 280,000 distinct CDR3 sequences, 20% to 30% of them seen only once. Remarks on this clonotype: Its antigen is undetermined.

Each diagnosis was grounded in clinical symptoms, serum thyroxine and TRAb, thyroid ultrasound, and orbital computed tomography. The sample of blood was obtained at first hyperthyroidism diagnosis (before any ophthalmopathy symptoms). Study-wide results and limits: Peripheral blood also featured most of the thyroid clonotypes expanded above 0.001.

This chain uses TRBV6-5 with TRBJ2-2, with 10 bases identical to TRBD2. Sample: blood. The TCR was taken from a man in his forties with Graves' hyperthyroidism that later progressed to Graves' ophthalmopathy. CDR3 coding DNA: TGTGCCAGCAGTTGGGGACTAGCGCCCGTTGCCGGGGAGCTGTTTTTT. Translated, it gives CASSWGLAPVAGELFF.